Listed below are T cell receptor beta chains from one sample, sequenced in a study of cytomegalovirus exposure and HLA in healthy donors. Sequencing was performed with immunoSEQ multiplex PCR; in TCRdb, only in-frame clones are kept and a portion is missing. The table shows 150,000 to 200,000 clones, with around four fifths occurring only once. The sequenced sample was PBMCs. Receptor source: a young man in good health and CMV-seronegative. Each CDR3 is given with its conserved first and last residue. D genes are given only for firm matches. Clone size appears in some rows only: once, few, many, or a class for an expanded clone.

TRBV10-3,TRBJ2-7,TRBD1,.,CAISGSGQGSYEQYF,TGTGCCATCAGTGGTTCGGGACAGGGTTCCTACGAGCAGTACTTC
TRBV9,TRBJ2-3,.,.,CASSVEHLSTDTQYF,TGTGCCAGCAGCGTAGAACACCTGAGCACAGATACGCAGTATTTT
TRBV30,TRBJ1-2,TRBD1,.,CAWRGPGTGRLYGYTF,TGTGCCTGGAGGGGACCCGGGACAGGGAGGCTCTATGGCTACACCTTC
TRBV7-8,TRBJ1-1,TRBD1,.,CASSLARQGDTEAFF,TGTGCCAGCAGCTTAGCACGACAGGGCGACACTGAAGCTTTCTTT
TRBV5-1,TRBJ1-1,TRBD1,once,CASSGTAGGTEAFF,TGCGCCAGCAGCGGGACAGCAGGGGGCACTGAAGCTTTCTTT
TRBV7-2,TRBJ1-2,.,once,CASSFGGGPGVGYTF,TGTGCCAGCAGCTTTGGGGGGGGGCCTGGGGTTGGCTACACCTTC
TRBV7-6,TRBJ2-7,TRBD1,.,CASSLPSYDRGEQYF,TGTGCCAGCAGCTTACCTTCCTATGACAGGGGCGAGCAGTACTTC
TRBV5-6,TRBJ2-7,TRBD1,.,CASSFGTGDYEQYF,TGTGCCAGCAGCTTCGGGACAGGAGATTACGAGCAGTACTTC
TRBV6-1,TRBJ1-3,.,.,CASSEPTGNTIYF,TGTGCCAGCAGTGAACCGACAGGAAACACCATATATTTT
TRBV27,TRBJ2-7,.,.,CATAGQQGSSYEQYF,TGTGCCACCGCAGGGCAACAGGGTAGCTCCTACGAGCAGTACTTC
TRBV2,TRBJ2-7,TRBD2,.,CAGSTSGPYEQYF,TGTGCCGGTTCGACTAGCGGGCCCTACGAGCAGTACTTC
TRBV18,TRBJ2-7,.,.,CASSPPIGANFYEQYF,TGTGCCAGCTCACCACCGATTGGGGCTAATTTCTACGAGCAGTACTTC
TRBV4-1,TRBJ2-5,TRBD1,.,CASSLWTGETQYF,TGCGCCAGCAGCCTCTGGACAGGGGAGACCCAGTACTTC
TRBV30,TRBJ1-4,.,.,CAWSGATNEKLFF,TGTGCCTGGTCAGGGGCAACTAATGAAAAACTGTTTTTT
TRBV5-1,TRBJ2-7,.,.,CASSEGSYEQYF,TGCGCCAGCAGCGAGGGATCCTACGAGCAGTACTTC
TRBV7-2,TRBJ1-5,.,.,CASSLFRGSGQPQHF,TGTGCCAGCAGCTTATTTAGGGGGTCCGGACAGCCCCAGCATTTT
TRBV9,TRBJ2-1,TRBD2,.,CASSLAGGTYNEQFF,TGTGCCAGCAGCTTAGCGGGGGGCACCTACAATGAGCAGTTCTTC
TRBV4-3,TRBJ2-7,TRBD2,.,CASSQEVGGPHEQYF,TGCGCCAGCAGCCAAGAGGTGGGAGGGCCACACGAGCAGTACTTC